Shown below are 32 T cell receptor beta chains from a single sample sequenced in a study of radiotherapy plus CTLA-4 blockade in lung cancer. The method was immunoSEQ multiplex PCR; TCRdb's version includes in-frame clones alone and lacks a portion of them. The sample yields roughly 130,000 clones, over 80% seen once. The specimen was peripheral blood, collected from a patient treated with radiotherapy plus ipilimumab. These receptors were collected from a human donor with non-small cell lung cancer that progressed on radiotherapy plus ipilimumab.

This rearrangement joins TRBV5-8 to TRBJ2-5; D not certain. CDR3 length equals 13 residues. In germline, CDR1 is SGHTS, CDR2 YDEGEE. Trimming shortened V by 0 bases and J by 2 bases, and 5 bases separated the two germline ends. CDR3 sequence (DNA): TGTGCCAGCAGCTTGGCCTGGCAAGAGACCCAGTACTTC. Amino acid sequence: CASSLAWQETQYF.

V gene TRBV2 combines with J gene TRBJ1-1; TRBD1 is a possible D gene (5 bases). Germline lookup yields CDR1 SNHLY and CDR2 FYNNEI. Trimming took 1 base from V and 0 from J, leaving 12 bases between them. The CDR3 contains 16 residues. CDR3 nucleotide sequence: TGTGCCAGCAGTGAAGAGGGGCGTAGGGTGAACACTGAAGCTTTCTTT. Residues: CASSEEGRRVNTEAFF.

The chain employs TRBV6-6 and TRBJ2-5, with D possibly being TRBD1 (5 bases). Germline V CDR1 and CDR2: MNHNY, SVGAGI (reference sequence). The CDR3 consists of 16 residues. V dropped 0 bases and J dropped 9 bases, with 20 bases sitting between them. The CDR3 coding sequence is TGTGCCAGCAGTTACTCGGCCCAGGGCCTAACATGGCCCCAGTACTTC. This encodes CASSYSAQGLTWPQYF.

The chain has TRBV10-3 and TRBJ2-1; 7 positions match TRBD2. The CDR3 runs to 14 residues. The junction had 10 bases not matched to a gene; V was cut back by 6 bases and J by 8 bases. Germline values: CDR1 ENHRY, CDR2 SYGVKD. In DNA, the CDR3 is TGTGCCATCAGAGGGGCTAGCGGTCCCGATGAGCAGTTCTTC. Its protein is CAIRGASGPDEQFF.

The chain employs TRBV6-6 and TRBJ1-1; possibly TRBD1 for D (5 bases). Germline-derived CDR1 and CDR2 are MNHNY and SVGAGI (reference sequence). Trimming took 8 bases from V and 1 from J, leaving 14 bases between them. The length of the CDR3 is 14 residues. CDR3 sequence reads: CASGKGQWNTEAFF. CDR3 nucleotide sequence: TGTGCCAGCGGGAAGGGGCAATGGAACACTGAAGCTTTCTTT.

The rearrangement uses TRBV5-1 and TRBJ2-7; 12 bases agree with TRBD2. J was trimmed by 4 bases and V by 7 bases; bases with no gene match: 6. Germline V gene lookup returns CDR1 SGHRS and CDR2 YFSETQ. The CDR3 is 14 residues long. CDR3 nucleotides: TGCGCCAGCGGCCGACTAGCGGGAGCATACGAGCAGTACTTC. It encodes CASGRLAGAYEQYF.

CDR3 sequence reads: CASSLFSTSGLSSYEQYF. The DNA for the CDR3 is TGCGCCAGCAGCTTGTTTTCGACTAGCGGGCTGAGCTCCTACGAGCAGTACTTC. J is TRBJ2-7 and V is TRBV5-1; 10 nucleotides align to TRBD2. The V gene end was trimmed by 1 base and the J gene end by 0 bases; junction bases not matched to a gene: 10. Germline V gives CDR1 SGHRS, CDR2 YFSETQ. CDR3 size: 18 residues.

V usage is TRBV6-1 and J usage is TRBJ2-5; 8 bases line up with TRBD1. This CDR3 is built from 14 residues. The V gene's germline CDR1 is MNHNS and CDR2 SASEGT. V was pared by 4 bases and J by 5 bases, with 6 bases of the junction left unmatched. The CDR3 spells CASSGWNRGETQYF. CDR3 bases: TGTGCCAGCAGTGGATGGAACAGGGGGGAGACCCAGTACTTC.

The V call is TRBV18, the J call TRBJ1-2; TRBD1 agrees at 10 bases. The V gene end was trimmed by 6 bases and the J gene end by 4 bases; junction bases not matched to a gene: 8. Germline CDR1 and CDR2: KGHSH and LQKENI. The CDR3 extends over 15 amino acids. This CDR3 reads CASSPGTGASYGYTF. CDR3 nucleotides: TGTGCCAGCTCCCCGGGGACAGGGGCAAGCTATGGCTACACCTTC.

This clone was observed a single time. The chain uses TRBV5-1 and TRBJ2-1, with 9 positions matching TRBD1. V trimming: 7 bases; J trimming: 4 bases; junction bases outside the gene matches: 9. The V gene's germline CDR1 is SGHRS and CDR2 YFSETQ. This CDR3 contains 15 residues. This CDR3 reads CASGKQGAQYNEQFF. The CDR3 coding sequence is TGCGCCAGCGGAAAACAGGGGGCGCAATACAATGAGCAGTTCTTC. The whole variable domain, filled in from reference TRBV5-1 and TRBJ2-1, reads KAGVTQTPRYLIKTRGQQVTLSCSPISGHRSVSWYQQTPGQGLQFLFEYFSETQRNKGNFPGRFSGRQFSNSRSEMNVSTLELGDSALYLCASGKQGAQYNEQFFGPGTRLTVL.

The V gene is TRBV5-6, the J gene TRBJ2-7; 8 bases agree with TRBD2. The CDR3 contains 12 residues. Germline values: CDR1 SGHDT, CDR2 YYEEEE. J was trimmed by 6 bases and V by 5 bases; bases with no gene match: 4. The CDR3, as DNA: TGTGCCAGCAGATCCCTAGCGGGCGAGCAGTACTTC. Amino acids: CASRSLAGEQYF.

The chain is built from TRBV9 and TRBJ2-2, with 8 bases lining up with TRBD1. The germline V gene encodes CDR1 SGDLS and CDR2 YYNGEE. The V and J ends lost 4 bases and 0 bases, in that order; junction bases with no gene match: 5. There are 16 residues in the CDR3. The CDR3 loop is CASSRGTGANTGELFF. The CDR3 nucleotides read TGTGCCAGCAGCCGGGGGACAGGAGCGAACACCGGGGAGCTGTTTTTT.

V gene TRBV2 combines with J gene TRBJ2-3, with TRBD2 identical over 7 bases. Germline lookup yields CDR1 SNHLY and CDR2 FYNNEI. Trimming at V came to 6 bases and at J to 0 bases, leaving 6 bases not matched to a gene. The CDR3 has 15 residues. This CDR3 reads CASRAGRASTDTQYF. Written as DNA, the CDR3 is TGTGCCAGCAGAGCGGGAAGGGCTAGCACAGATACGCAGTATTTT.

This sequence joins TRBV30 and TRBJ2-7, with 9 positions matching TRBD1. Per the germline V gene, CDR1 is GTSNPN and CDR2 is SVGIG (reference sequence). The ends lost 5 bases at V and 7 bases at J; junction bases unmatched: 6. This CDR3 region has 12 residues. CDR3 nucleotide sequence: TGTGCCTGGGTACAGGGGGCGAGAGAGCAGTACTTC. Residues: CAWVQGAREQYF.

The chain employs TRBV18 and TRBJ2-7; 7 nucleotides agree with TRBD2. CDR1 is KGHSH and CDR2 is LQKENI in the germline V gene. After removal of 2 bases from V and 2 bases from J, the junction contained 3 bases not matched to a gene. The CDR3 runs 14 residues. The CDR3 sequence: CASSPVTSTYEQYF. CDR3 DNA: TGTGCCAGCTCACCAGTGACTAGCACCTACGAGCAGTACTTC.

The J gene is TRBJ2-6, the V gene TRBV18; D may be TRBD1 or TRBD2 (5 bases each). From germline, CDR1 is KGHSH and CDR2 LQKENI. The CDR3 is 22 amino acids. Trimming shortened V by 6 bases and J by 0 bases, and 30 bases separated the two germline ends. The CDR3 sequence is CASSLLPFPQGSRGSGANVLTF. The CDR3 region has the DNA TGTGCCAGCTCTCTCCTCCCCTTTCCTCAGGGATCACGGGGCTCTGGGGCCAACGTCCTGACTTTC.

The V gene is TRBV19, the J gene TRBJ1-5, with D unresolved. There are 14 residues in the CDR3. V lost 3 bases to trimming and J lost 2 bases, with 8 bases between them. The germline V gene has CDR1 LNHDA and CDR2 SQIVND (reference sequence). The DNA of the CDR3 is TGTGCCAGTAGTATGGTGAATCGCAATCAGCCCCAGCATTTT. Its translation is CASSMVNRNQPQHF.

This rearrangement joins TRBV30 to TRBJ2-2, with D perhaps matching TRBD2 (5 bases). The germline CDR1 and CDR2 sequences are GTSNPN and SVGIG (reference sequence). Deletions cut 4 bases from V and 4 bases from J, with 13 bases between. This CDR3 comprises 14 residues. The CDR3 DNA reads TGTGCCTGGACCCCGGACTGGTCCACCGGGGAGCTGTTTTTT. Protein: CAWTPDWSTGELFF.

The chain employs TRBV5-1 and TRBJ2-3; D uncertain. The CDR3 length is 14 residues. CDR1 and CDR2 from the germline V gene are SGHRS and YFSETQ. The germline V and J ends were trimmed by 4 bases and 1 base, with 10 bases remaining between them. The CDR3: CASSPTSRTDTQYF. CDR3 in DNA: TGCGCCAGCAGCCCTACATCTCGCACAGATACGCAGTATTTT.

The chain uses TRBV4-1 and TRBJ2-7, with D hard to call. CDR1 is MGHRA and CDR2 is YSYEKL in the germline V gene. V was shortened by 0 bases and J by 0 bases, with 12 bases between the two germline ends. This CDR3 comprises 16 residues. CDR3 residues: CASSQDFLDPSYEQYF. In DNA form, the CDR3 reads TGCGCCAGCAGCCAAGATTTTTTAGATCCCTCCTACGAGCAGTACTTC.

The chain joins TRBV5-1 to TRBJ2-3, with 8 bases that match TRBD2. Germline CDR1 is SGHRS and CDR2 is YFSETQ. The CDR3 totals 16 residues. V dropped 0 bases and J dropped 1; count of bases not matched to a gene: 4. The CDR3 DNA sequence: TGCGCCAGCAGCTTGGCGACTAGCGTGGGCACAGATACGCAGTATTTT. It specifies CASSLATSVGTDTQYF. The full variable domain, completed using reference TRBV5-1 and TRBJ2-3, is KAGVTQTPRYLIKTRGQQVTLSCSPISGHRSVSWYQQTPGQGLQFLFEYFSETQRNKGNFPGRFSGRQFSNSRSEMNVSTLELGDSALYLCASSLATSVGTDTQYFGPGTRLTVL.

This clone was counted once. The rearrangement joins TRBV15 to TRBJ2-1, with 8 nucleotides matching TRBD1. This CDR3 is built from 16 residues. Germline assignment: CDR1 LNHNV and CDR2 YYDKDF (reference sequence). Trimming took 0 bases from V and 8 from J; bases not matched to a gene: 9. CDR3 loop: CATSRDLQGGLDEQFF. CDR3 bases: TGTGCCACCAGCAGAGATCTACAGGGGGGCTTGGATGAGCAGTTCTTC.

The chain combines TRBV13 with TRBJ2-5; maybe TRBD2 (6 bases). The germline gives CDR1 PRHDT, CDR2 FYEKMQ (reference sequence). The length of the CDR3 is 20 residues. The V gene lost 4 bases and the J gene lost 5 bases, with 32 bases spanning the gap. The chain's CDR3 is CASSSDGREGLRPGVETQYF. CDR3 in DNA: TGTGCCAGCAGCTCGGATGGGCGGGAAGGATTGCGCCCGGGTGTGGAGACCCAGTACTTC. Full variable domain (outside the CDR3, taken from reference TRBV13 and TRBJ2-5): AAGVIQSPRHLIKEKRETATLKCYPIPRHDTVYWYQQGPGQDPQFLISFYEKMQSDKGSIPDRFSAQQFSDYHSELNMSSLELGDSALYFCASSSDGREGLRPGVETQYFGPGTRLLVL.

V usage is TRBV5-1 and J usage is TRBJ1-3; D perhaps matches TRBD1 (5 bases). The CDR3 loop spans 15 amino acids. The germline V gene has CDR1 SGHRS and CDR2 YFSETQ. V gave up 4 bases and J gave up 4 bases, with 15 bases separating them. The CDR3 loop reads CASSSGTGSGNTIYF. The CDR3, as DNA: TGCGCCAGCAGCAGTGGGACCGGTTCGGGAAACACCATATATTTT. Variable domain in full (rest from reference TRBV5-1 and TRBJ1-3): KAGVTQTPRYLIKTRGQQVTLSCSPISGHRSVSWYQQTPGQGLQFLFEYFSETQRNKGNFPGRFSGRQFSNSRSEMNVSTLELGDSALYLCASSSGTGSGNTIYFGEGSWLTVV.

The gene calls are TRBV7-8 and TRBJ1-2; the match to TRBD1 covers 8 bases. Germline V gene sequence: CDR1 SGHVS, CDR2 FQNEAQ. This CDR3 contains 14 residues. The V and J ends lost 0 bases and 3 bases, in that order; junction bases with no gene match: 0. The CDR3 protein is CASSLAGQDYGYTF. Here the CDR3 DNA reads TGTGCCAGCAGCTTAGCGGGACAGGACTATGGCTACACCTTC.

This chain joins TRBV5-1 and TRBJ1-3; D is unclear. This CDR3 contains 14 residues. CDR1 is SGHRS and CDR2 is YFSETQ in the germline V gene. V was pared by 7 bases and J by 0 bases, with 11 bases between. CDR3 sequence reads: CASSEGGSGNTIYF. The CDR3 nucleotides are TGCGCCAGCTCGGAGGGAGGCTCTGGAAACACCATATATTTT.

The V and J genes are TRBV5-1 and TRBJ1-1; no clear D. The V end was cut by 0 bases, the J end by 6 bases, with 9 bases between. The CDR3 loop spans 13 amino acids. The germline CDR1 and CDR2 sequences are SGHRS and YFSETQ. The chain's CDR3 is CASSLVFGSEAFF. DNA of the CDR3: TGCGCCAGCAGCTTGGTCTTTGGCTCTGAAGCTTTCTTT.

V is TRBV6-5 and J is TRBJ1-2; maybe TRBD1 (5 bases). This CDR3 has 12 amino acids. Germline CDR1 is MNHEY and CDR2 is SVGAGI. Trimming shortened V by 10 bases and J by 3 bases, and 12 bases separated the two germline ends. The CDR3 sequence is CATTRGDYGYTF. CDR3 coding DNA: TGTGCCACTACGCGGGGGGACTATGGCTACACCTTC.

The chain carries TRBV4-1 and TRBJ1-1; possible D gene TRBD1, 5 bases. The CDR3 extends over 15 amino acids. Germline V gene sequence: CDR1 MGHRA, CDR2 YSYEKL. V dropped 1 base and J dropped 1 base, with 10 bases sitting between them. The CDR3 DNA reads TGCGCCAGCAGCCAAGTTCCGGGGCCGAACACTGAAGCTTTCTTT. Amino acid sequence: CASSQVPGPNTEAFF.

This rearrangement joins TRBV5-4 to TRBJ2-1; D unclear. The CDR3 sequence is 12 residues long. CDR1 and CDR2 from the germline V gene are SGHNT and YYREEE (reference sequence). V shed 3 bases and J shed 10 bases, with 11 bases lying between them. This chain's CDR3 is CASSSERREQFF. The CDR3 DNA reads TGTGCCAGCAGCTCCGAGAGACGGGAGCAGTTCTTC.

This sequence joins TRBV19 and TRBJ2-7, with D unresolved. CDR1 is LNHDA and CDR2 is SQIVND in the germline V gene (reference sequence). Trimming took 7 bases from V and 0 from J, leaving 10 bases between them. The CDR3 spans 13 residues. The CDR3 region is CASMEPSSYEQYF. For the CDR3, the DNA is TGTGCCAGTATGGAACCTAGCTCCTACGAGCAGTACTTC.

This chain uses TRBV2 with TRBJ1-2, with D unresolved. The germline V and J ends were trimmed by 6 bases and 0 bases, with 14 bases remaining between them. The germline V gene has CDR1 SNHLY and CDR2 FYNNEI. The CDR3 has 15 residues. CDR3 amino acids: CASRPGRASNYGYTF. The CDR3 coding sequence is TGTGCCAGCAGACCTGGCCGGGCCTCTAACTATGGCTACACCTTC.